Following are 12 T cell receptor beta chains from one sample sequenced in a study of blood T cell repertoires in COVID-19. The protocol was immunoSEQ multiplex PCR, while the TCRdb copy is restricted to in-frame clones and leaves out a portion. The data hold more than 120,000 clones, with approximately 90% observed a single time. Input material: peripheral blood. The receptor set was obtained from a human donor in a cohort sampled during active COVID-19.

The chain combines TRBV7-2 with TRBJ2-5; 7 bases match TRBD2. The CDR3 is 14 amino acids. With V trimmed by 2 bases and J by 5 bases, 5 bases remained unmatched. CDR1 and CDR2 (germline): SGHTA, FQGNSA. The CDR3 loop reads CASSLLVGGETQYF. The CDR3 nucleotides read TGTGCCAGCAGCTTATTAGTGGGGGGGGAGACCCAGTACTTC.

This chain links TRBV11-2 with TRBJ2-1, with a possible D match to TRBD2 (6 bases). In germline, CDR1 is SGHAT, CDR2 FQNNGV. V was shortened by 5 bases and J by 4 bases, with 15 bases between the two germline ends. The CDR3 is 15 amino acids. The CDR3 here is CASSRRGGDYNEQFF. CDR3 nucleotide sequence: TGTGCCAGCAGCCGGCGTGGCGGGGATTACAATGAGCAGTTCTTC.

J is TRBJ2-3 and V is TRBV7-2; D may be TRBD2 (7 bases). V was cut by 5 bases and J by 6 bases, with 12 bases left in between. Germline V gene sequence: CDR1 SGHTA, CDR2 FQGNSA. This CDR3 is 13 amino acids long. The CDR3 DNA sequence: TGTGCCAGCAGCCGGGGGGCATTCGATACGCAGTATTTT. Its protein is CASSRGAFDTQYF.

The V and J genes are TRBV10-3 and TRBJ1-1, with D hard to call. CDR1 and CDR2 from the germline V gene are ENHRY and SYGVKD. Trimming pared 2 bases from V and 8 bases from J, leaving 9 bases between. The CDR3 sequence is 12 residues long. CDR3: CAISEVTAEAFF. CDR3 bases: TGTGCCATCAGTGAGGTTACAGCCGAAGCTTTCTTT.

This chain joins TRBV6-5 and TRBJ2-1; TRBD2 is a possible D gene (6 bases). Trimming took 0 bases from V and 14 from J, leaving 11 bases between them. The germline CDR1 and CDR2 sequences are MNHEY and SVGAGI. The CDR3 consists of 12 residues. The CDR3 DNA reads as TGTGCCAGCAGTTACTCCGGGGGTAGGGAGTTCTTC. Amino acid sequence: CASSYSGGREFF.

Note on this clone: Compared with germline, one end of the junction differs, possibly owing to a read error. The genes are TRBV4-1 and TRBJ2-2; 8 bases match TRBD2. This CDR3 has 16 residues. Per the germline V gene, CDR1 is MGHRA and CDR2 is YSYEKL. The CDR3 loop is CARSRRAGGGTGELFF. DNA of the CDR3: TGCGCCCGCAGCCGGCGGGCGGGGGGAGGTACCGGGGAGCTGTTTTTT.

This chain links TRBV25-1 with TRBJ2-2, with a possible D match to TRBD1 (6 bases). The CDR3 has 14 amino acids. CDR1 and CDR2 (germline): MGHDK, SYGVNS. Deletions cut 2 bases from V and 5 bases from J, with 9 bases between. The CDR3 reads CASSETGRTGELFF. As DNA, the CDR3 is TGTGCCAGCAGTGAAACAGGGCGGACCGGGGAGCTGTTTTTT.

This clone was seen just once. CDR3 nucleotide sequence: TGTGCCAGTAGTACCCCTAGATCGACAGGGGCCGGTCAGCCCCAGCATTTT. Translating gives CASSTPRSTGAGQPQHF. This sequence joins TRBV19 and TRBJ1-5; 8 bases match TRBD1. V gave up 4 bases and J gave up 6 bases; unmatched junction bases: 14. The CDR3 sequence is 17 residues long. CDR1 is LNHDA and CDR2 is SQIVND in the germline V gene (reference sequence). The entire variable domain, with the rest obtained from reference TRBV19 and TRBJ1-5, is as follows: DGGITQSPKYLFRKEGQNVTLSCEQNLNHDAMYWYRQDPGQGLRLIYYSQIVNDFQKGDIAEGYSVSREKKESFPLTVTSAQKNPTAFYLCASSTPRSTGAGQPQHFGDGTRLSIL.

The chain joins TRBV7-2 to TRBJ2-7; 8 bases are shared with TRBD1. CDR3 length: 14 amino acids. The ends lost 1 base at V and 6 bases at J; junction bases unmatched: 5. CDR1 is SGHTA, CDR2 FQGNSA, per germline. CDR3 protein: CASSLGTGIGEQYF. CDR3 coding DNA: TGTGCCAGCAGCTTAGGGACAGGGATAGGCGAGCAGTACTTC.

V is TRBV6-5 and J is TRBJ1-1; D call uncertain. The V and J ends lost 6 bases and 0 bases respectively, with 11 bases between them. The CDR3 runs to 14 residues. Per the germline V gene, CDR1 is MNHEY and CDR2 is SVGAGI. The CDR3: CASSGPTLNTEAFF. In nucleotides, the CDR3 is TGTGCCAGCAGCGGCCCGACACTGAACACTGAAGCTTTCTTT.

CDR3 DNA sequence: TGTGCCAGCAGCAAAGCGGGGGTAGGACAGGGGTTGAACACTGAAGCTTTCTTT. Translating it yields CASSKAGVGQGLNTEAFF. The chain joins TRBV21-1 to TRBJ1-1; whether TRBD1, the table's D call, matches the DNA was not checked. TRBV21-1 is annotated as a pseudogene. The CDR3 has 18 amino acids.

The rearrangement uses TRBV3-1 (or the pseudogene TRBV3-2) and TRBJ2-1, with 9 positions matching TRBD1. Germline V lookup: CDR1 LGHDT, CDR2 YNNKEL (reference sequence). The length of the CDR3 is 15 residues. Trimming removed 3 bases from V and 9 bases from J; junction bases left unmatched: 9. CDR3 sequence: CASSQTGQGLGEQFF. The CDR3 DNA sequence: TGTGCCAGCAGCCAGACCGGACAGGGGCTAGGTGAGCAGTTCTTC.